These 17 T cell receptor beta chains originate from one sample sequenced in a study of blood T cell repertoires in COVID-19. Libraries were prepared by immunoSEQ multiplex PCR; TCRdb keeps only in-frame clonotypes and omits some of them. The sample yields about 48,000 clones, 87% seen once. Sequenced sample: peripheral blood. These TCRs come from a human donor in a cohort sampled during active COVID-19.

The chain joins TRBV27 to TRBJ1-1, with D uncertain. The germline V gene has CDR1 MNHEY and CDR2 SMNVEV (reference sequence). V was pared by 0 bases and J by 0 bases, with 11 bases between. This CDR3 is 16 amino acids long. CDR3 in DNA: TGTGCCAGCAGTTTATCAGACGGAGCTTTGAACACTGAAGCTTTCTTT. This translates into CASSLSDGALNTEAFF.

The gene calls are TRBV14 and TRBJ1-4; D is possibly TRBD1 (6 bases). Germline V lookup: CDR1 SGHDN, CDR2 FVKESK. Trimming removed 4 bases from V and 0 bases from J, with 15 bases in between. The CDR3 loop spans 17 amino acids. CDR3 loop: CASSPRQVLATNEKLFF. The CDR3 DNA is TGTGCCAGCAGCCCAAGACAGGTCCTTGCAACTAATGAAAAACTGTTTTTT.

The rearrangement uses TRBV2 and TRBJ1-1; 8 bases map to TRBD1. The CDR3 runs to 13 residues. Trimming at V came to 6 bases and at J to 5 bases, leaving 5 bases not matched to a gene. Germline V lookup: CDR1 SNHLY, CDR2 FYNNEI. The CDR3 sequence: CASRETGVTEAFF. The CDR3 region has the DNA TGTGCCAGCAGGGAGACAGGGGTTACTGAAGCTTTCTTT.

V is TRBV4-3 and J is TRBJ1-1; D call uncertain. Trimming took 0 bases from V and 5 from J, leaving 13 bases between them. The CDR3 loop spans 15 amino acids. The germline CDR1 and CDR2 sequences are LGHNA and YSLEER. This CDR3 is CASSQDPAGSTEAFF. In nucleotides, the CDR3 is TGCGCCAGCAGCCAAGATCCGGCGGGGAGTACTGAAGCTTTCTTT.

J is TRBJ1-1 and V is TRBV5-1; D may be TRBD1 (6 bases). CDR3 length: 13 residues. Trimming stripped 2 bases from V and 4 bases from J, with 9 bases between. Germline V gene data show CDR1 as SGHRS and CDR2 as YFSETQ. This CDR3 is CASSLQGGTEAFF. The CDR3 nucleotides read TGCGCCAGCAGCTTACAGGGTGGCACTGAAGCTTTCTTT.

V usage is TRBV6-2 or TRBV6-3 and J usage is TRBJ2-7; a weak D match, TRBD1 (5 bases). This CDR3 region has 14 residues. V gave up 5 bases and J gave up 0 bases, with 11 bases separating them. Germline CDR1 is MNHEY and CDR2 is SVGEGT. The CDR3 here is CASSIDSVSYEQYF. The CDR3 bases are TGTGCCAGCAGTATTGACAGCGTCTCCTACGAGCAGTACTTC.

This clone was seen a handful of times. As DNA, the CDR3 is TGTGCCAGCAGTGATTTCAGCGGGAGGGGGGAGCAGTACTTC. It codes for CASSDFSGRGEQYF. The rearrangement uses TRBV2 and TRBJ2-7; TRBD2 aligns across 10 bases. Germline V gene sequence: CDR1 SNHLY, CDR2 FYNNEI. V dropped 3 bases and J dropped 7; count of bases not matched to a gene: 6. The CDR3 has 14 residues.

The chain combines TRBV9 with TRBJ2-7; 8 bases agree with TRBD2. The CDR3 runs 15 residues. Germline-derived CDR1 and CDR2 are SGDLS and YYNGEE. Trimming at V came to 0 bases and at J to 4 bases, leaving 6 bases not matched to a gene. DNA of the CDR3: TGTGCCAGCAGCGTAGCGGGAGGGCCTTTTTACGAGCAGTACTTC. Amino acid sequence: CASSVAGGPFYEQYF.

The chain recombines TRBV9 with TRBJ2-3; possibly TRBD2 for D (5 bases). Deletions cut 0 bases from V and 2 bases from J, with 13 bases between. Germline V lookup: CDR1 SGDLS, CDR2 YYNGEE. There are 16 residues in the CDR3. This chain's CDR3 is CASSVAGGLATDTQYF. As DNA, the CDR3 is TGTGCCAGCAGCGTAGCTGGAGGTTTAGCCACAGATACGCAGTATTTT. Variable domain in full (rest from reference TRBV9 and TRBJ2-3): DSGVTQTPKHLITATGQRVTLRCSPRSGDLSVYWYQQSLDQGLQFLIQYYNGEERAKGNILERFSAQQFPDLHSELNLSSLELGDSALYFCASSVAGGLATDTQYFGPGTRLTVL.

This clone has just one count. The chain joins TRBV7-9 to TRBJ2-7; 8 bases map to TRBD1. Per the germline V gene, CDR1 is SEHNR and CDR2 is FQNEAQ (reference sequence). V trimming: 5 bases; J trimming: 3 bases; junction bases outside the gene matches: 9. The length of the CDR3 is 15 residues. The CDR3 DNA reads TGTGCCAGCAGCCTCACCCGGGACAGGTTCTACGAGCAGTACTTC. This translates into CASSLTRDRFYEQYF.

The J gene is TRBJ2-7, the V gene TRBV7-9; no clear D. The ends were cut back, 5 bases at V and 6 bases at J, with 8 bases in the middle. Germline V lookup: CDR1 SEHNR, CDR2 FQNEAQ (reference sequence). The CDR3 sequence is 11 residues long. CDR3 coding DNA: TGTGCCAGCAGCCCCGGAGTCGAGCAGTACTTC. Protein sequence: CASSPGVEQYF.

The chain recombines TRBV11-2 with TRBJ2-2; TRBD2 matches at 8 bases. This CDR3 contains 15 residues. Germline CDR1 and CDR2: SGHAT and FQNNGV. The trim removed 6 bases at V and 5 bases at J, leaving 8 bases unmatched. In DNA, the CDR3 is TGTGCCAGCAGGCATACGGGGGGGCATACCGGGGAGCTGTTTTTT. It yields the protein CASRHTGGHTGELFF.

The V and J genes are TRBV7-9 and TRBJ2-7; D is perhaps TRBD1 (5 bases). There are 14 residues in the CDR3. The V gene lost 7 bases and the J gene lost 1 base, with 14 bases spanning the gap. The germline V gene encodes CDR1 SEHNR and CDR2 FQNEAQ (reference sequence). The CDR3 DNA reads as TGTGCCAGCACCCCGACAGATCCTTCCTACGAGCAGTACTTC. Translation: CASTPTDPSYEQYF.

This clone was picked up one time. The V and J genes are TRBV19 and TRBJ1-1, with 8 bases lining up with TRBD1. The junction had 4 bases not matched to a gene; V was cut back by 7 bases and J by 0 bases. Per the germline V gene, CDR1 is LNHDA and CDR2 is SQIVND (reference sequence). This CDR3 has 14 amino acids. CDR3 in DNA: TGTGCCAGTACCCGGACAGGGTTGAACACTGAAGCTTTCTTT. Translated, it gives CASTRTGLNTEAFF.

This clone has a single count. This rearrangement joins TRBV5-4 to TRBJ2-7; D uncertain. Trimming removed 0 bases at V and 0 bases at J, with 7 bases between. Germline V gives CDR1 SGHNT, CDR2 YYREEE (reference sequence). The CDR3 totals 14 residues. The CDR3: CASSLARSSYEQYF. The CDR3, as DNA: TGTGCCAGCAGCTTGGCCCGGAGCTCCTACGAGCAGTACTTC.

This clone has a handful of counts. The V call is TRBV7-6, the J call TRBJ2-5; D might be TRBD2 (6 bases). Germline CDR1 is SGHVS and CDR2 is FNYEAQ. V was cut by 4 bases and J by 4 bases, with 19 bases left in between. This CDR3 comprises 16 residues. The CDR3 DNA sequence: TGTGCCAGCAGCTCGCCTGAAGGGGCGGGGAGAGAGACCCAGTACTTC. It codes for CASSSPEGAGRETQYF.

The chain links TRBV6-5 to TRBJ1-1, with a possible D match to TRBD1 (6 bases). Germline CDR1 reads MNHEY; CDR2 reads SVGAGI. Trimming stripped 8 bases from V and 5 bases from J, with 9 bases between. The CDR3 contains 11 residues. As DNA, the CDR3 is TGTGCCAGCGCCACAGGGACTGAAGCTTTCTTT. It is translated as CASATGTEAFF.